Given below is one T cell receptor (beta chain) in context. Different DNA sequences within this sample yield the same CDR3. Categorization into cohorts depended on clinical history that participants reported. Trimming pared 4 bases from V and 10 bases from J, leaving 11 bases between. The CDR3 spans 13 residues. Using immunoSEQ multiplex PCR, the repertoire was profiled, and TCRdb retains in-frame clones only, with some absent. Here the sample spans roughly 380,000 clones, more than 70% being singletons. This record comes from a study of blood T cell repertoires in COVID-19. In the study overall: Researchers got acute and convalescent COVID-19 samples from the United States, Italy and Spain. PBMCs, B-cell-depleted T cells, or T cells provided the cDNA or gDNA that made up the material.

The TCR was taken from a man aged 25-40 years who had recovered from COVID-19. This sequence joins TRBV12-3 or TRBV12-4 and TRBJ1-6; TRBD1 might be the D (5 bases). Sequenced: PBMCs or T cells enriched from blood (not recorded which). CDR3: CASSSRQISPLHF. In nucleotides, the CDR3 is TGTGCCAGCAGTTCCCGACAGATATCACCCCTCCACTTT.